The 10 T cell receptor beta chains in this list originate from one sample, sequenced in a study of cytomegalovirus exposure and HLA in healthy donors. The study ran its PCR with 60 Vbeta and 13 Jbeta primers. Assay: immunoSEQ multiplex PCR; the TCRdb copy retains only in-frame clones and omits some. There are about 100,000 clones in the sample; roughly 88% occur only once, and 0.9% to 1.5% lies in the top ten. Sequenced: PBMCs. The receptors here all came from a woman aged 18-35 years in good health and CMV-seronegative.

The V gene is TRBV2, the J gene TRBJ2-1, with D tentatively TRBD2 (5 bases). V was shortened by 3 bases and J by 6 bases, with 18 bases between the two germline ends. Germline CDR1 and CDR2: SNHLY and FYNNEI. There are 16 residues in the CDR3. For the CDR3, the DNA is TGTGCCAGCAGTGAGCCTGGTGAGGGTCGAACCAATGAGCAGTTCTTC. This gives the protein CASSEPGEGRTNEQFF.

The chain recombines TRBV7-6 with TRBJ2-5; TRBD2 agrees at 15 bases. CDR3 length equals 18 residues. V dropped 0 bases and J dropped 7; count of bases not matched to a gene: 9. In germline, CDR1 is SGHVS, CDR2 FNYEAQ. CDR3 DNA sequence: TGTGCCAGCAGCTTAGCCCTGGGACTAGCGGGGGGAGTCGGGACCCAGTACTTC. Translating gives CASSLALGLAGGVGTQYF.

J is TRBJ2-7 and V is TRBV6-6; D call uncertain. Trimming left V 6 bases short and J 3 bases short, with 15 bases between. CDR1 and CDR2 (germline): MNHNY, SVGAGI (reference sequence). The CDR3 length is 14 residues. CDR3 residues: CASRKERLCYEQYF. In nucleotides, the CDR3 is TGTGCCAGCAGAAAGGAACGACTTTGCTACGAGCAGTACTTC.

The chain joins TRBV2 to TRBJ2-7; D is possibly TRBD2 (6 bases). The CDR3 is 13 amino acids. V dropped 10 bases and J dropped 0 bases, with 13 bases sitting between them. The germline CDR1 and CDR2 sequences are SNHLY and FYNNEI. CDR3 DNA sequence: TGTGCCACCGGAGGGGTTGGCTCCTACGAGCAGTACTTC. Encoded protein: CATGGVGSYEQYF.

This sequence joins TRBV5-5 and TRBJ1-2; the D gene is possibly TRBD1 (6 bases). With 0 bases removed from V and 0 bases from J, the gap between germline ends came to 12 bases. This CDR3 comprises 16 residues. CDR1 is SGHKS, CDR2 YYEKEE, per germline (reference sequence). The CDR3: CASSLGARTANYGYTF. CDR3 DNA sequence: TGTGCCAGCAGCTTGGGAGCGAGGACAGCTAACTATGGCTACACCTTC. Full variable domain (outside the CDR3, taken from reference TRBV5-5 and TRBJ1-2): DAGVTQSPTHLIKTRGQQVTLRCSPISGHKSVSWYQQVLGQGPQFIFQYYEKEERGRGNFPDRFSARQFPNYSSELNVNALLLGDSALYLCASSLGARTANYGYTFGSGTRLTVV.

The V and J genes are TRBV5-1 and TRBJ2-7; 11 positions match TRBD2. The CDR3 is made up of 17 amino acids. J lost 2 bases, V lost 3 bases, and 10 bases had no gene match. CDR1 is SGHRS, CDR2 YFSETQ, per germline. The CDR3 loop is CASSSRLAGREPYEQYF. In DNA form, the CDR3 reads TGCGCCAGCAGCTCCAGACTAGCGGGAAGGGAGCCCTACGAGCAGTACTTC.

The V gene is TRBV29-1, the J gene TRBJ2-7, with 7 nucleotides matching TRBD2. V lost 8 bases, J lost 4 bases, and 17 bases stayed unmatched. This CDR3 contains 15 residues. CDR1 and CDR2 from the germline V gene are SQVTM and ANQGSEA. CDR3 residues: CSFARGGGPDYEQYF. The CDR3 DNA follows: TGCAGCTTCGCCCGGGGCGGGGGACCGGATTACGAGCAGTACTTC.

The chain combines TRBV7-2 with TRBJ2-5; TRBD1 matches at 9 bases. This CDR3 has 17 amino acids. Per germline, CDR1 SGHTA and CDR2 FQGNSA. V gave up 0 bases and J gave up 4 bases; unmatched junction bases: 9. CDR3 sequence: CASSLAATGGSGETQYF. The CDR3, as DNA: TGTGCCAGCAGCTTAGCGGCTACAGGGGGCTCGGGAGAGACCCAGTACTTC.

This clone was seen a single time. J is TRBJ2-3 and V is TRBV7-6; 13 nucleotides line up with TRBD2. CDR1 and CDR2 from the germline V gene are SGHVS and FNYEAQ. The CDR3 is 16 residues long. With 3 bases clipped from V and 4 bases from J, the junction kept 4 bases outside the gene matches. CDR3 DNA: TGTGCCAGCAGCTTCTTACTAGCGGGGGGGGCAGATACGCAGTATTTT. Protein sequence: CASSFLLAGGADTQYF.

CDR3 nucleotide sequence: TGTGCCAGCAGCCTCCATAGCGGGCGGGGGAGCTCCTACGAGCAGTACTTC. Translation: CASSLHSGRGSSYEQYF. The V call is TRBV4-2, the J call TRBJ2-5, with TRBD2 matching 7 bases. The J call may not be correct, given that the DNA end is closer to TRBJ2-7. Germline CDR1 is LGHNA and CDR2 is YNFKEQ. The CDR3 runs 17 residues.